This T cell receptor beta chain stems from a study of blood T cells in healthy people across ages. This clonotype has more than one count but fewer than ten. A second PCR of 7 to 11 cycles used a sample-barcoded 5' primer and a J-beta primer mix. TCRdb re-analysed the 5' RACE reads in MiXCR, keeping a single row per CDR3 protein. The sample carries roughly 1,300,000 distinct CDR3 sequences, 59% recorded once. Sequenced material: blood. The receptor comes from a man in his late teens or twenties in good health.

This chain's CDR3 is CSAAGDSRNTGELFF. The CDR3 coding sequence is TGCAGTGCTGCAGGGGACTCCAGGAACACCGGGGAGCTGTTTTTT. This chain uses TRBV20-1 with TRBJ2-2, with D possibly being TRBD1 or TRBD2 (6 bases each). CDR1 and CDR2 (germline): DFQATT, SNEGSKA (reference sequence). Trimming removed 5 bases at V and 1 base at J, with 14 bases between. The CDR3 is 15 amino acids.